This TCR beta chain was captured in a study of blood T cells in healthy people across ages. Primers used in a second PCR of about 6 to 11 cycles were a sample-barcoded 5' primer and a J-beta primer mix. MiXCR was run by TCRdb on the 5' RACE reads, yielding one entry per CDR3 protein. Of about 810,000 distinct CDR3 sequences in the sample, roughly 34% were seen once. This clonotype was counted a few times. Sequencing was done on a sample of blood. The sequence was obtained from a man aged 18-30 years in good health.

CDR3 bases: TGTGCCAGCAGTTCCGAGACACGGGAGACCCTCCACTTT. It codes for CASSSETRETLHF. The chain combines TRBV12-3 or TRBV12-4 with TRBJ1-6; D ambiguous. The CDR3 length is 13 residues. Trimming pared 4 bases from V and 14 bases from J, leaving 15 bases between.